Listed below are T cell receptor beta chains from one sample, sequenced in a study of OX40 agonist ivuxolimab in advanced cancers. Sequencing used immunoSEQ multiplex PCR; TCRdb keeps in-frame clones, though not all of them. The sample yields tens of thousands of clones, around 78% seen once. The sample was CD4+ or CD8+ T cells sorted from blood, taken in a trial of the OX40 agonist ivuxolimab. Every receptor here comes from an adult with an advanced solid tumor such as melanoma, head and neck, liver or kidney cancer. Each CDR3 is given with its conserved first and last residue. A D gene is named only where the DNA matches it firmly. Only part of the rows carry a size: once, few, many, or a class if the clone is expanded.

length: 13; size: .; J: TRBJ1-1; D: .; V: TRBV6-4; DNA: TGTGCCAGCAGTTTGACAGCGAACACTGAAGCTTTCTTT; CDR3: CASSLTANTEAFF
length: 16; size: .; J: TRBJ2-1; D: .; V: TRBV9; DNA: TGTGCCAGCAGCGTAGTGGGGGGCCCCTCCTACAATGAGCAGTTCTTC; CDR3: CASSVVGGPSYNEQFF
length: 13; size: .; J: TRBJ1-1; D: .; V: TRBV2; DNA: TGTGCCAGCAGTGTTACAGAGAACACTGAAGCTTTCTTT; CDR3: CASSVTENTEAFF
length: 12; size: .; J: TRBJ2-5; D: TRBD2; V: TRBV7-6; DNA: TGTGCCAGCAGTAACGGACGGGGGGAGCAGTACTTC; CDR3: CASSNGRGEQYF
length: 15; size: .; J: TRBJ1-5; D: .; V: TRBV19; DNA: TGTGCCAGTACCCCGGGCAGAAATAGCAATCAGCCCCAGCATTTT; CDR3: CASTPGRNSNQPQHF
length: 16; size: .; J: TRBJ2-7; D: TRBD2; V: TRBV6-6; DNA: TGTGCCAGCACCCTCTCTTCGAGCGGGGGGTACCACGAGCAGTACTTC; CDR3: CASTLSSSGGYHEQYF
length: 16; size: .; J: TRBJ2-1; D: TRBD2; V: TRBV5-5; DNA: TGTGCCAGCAGCTTATTTAGCGGGGGCCCATACAATGAGCAGTTCTTC; CDR3: CASSLFSGGPYNEQFF
length: 15; size: few; J: TRBJ2-3; D: .; V: TRBV19; DNA: TGTGCCAGTAGTATACGAGCGGAGAGCACAGATACGCAGTATTTT; CDR3: CASSIRAESTDTQYF
length: 13; size: .; J: TRBJ1-2; D: TRBD1; V: TRBV29-1; DNA: TGCAGCGCCCGGGACAGGGGGCCCTATGGCTACACCTTC; CDR3: CSARDRGPYGYTF
length: 14; size: .; J: TRBJ2-7; D: .; V: TRBV9; DNA: TGTGCCAGCAGCCTGAGAGGGGGTTCCTACGAGCAGTACTTC; CDR3: CASSLRGGSYEQYF
length: 14; size: .; J: TRBJ2-2; D: .; V: TRBV28; DNA: TGTGCCAGCAGTTTACCGGTATTGGCCGGGGAGCTGTTTTTT; CDR3: CASSLPVLAGELFF
length: 16; size: .; J: TRBJ2-2; D: TRBD1; V: TRBV7-2; DNA: TGTGCCAGCAGCGACAGACAGGGGGGGAACACCGGGGAGCTGTTTTTT; CDR3: CASSDRQGGNTGELFF
length: 13; size: .; J: TRBJ2-3; D: .; V: TRBV9; DNA: TGTGCCAGCAGCGTAGGTGGCACAGATACGCAGTATTTT; CDR3: CASSVGGTDTQYF